This T cell receptor (beta chain) was identified during a study of vaccination and CD4 T cells after COVID-19 (dated by TCRdb to 2022 to 2024). Some background on the complete study: Convalescent patients had a positive SARS-CoV-2 result on nasal swab PCR, and of these patients, several had mild disease and one had severe disease. The convalescent cohort comprised six males and four females, including two Hispanic individuals, seven Caucasians, two Asians and one multiracial person. Participants received two doses of either the Pfizer-BioNTech BNT162b2 vaccine (n=8) or the Moderna mRNA-1273 vaccine (n=2). Post-COVID blood samples were collected from convalescent patients a median of approximately 100 days after diagnosis, with a range of about 35 to 170 days. Post-vaccine blood samples were taken a median of around 70 days after the second vaccine dose, with a range of roughly 13 to 250 days. Culture stimuli were overlapping spike peptide pools from SARS-CoV-2 and from the common cold coronaviruses HCoV-NL63, HCoV-OC43 and HCoV-229E. Control cultures used a CEFX viral epitope pool as positive control, an HIV-1 Nef peptide pool as negative control, or no peptide. The spike-specific CD4+ TCR repertoire was compared before and after mRNA vaccination in nine to ten COVID-19 convalescent patients and a few infection-naive healthy vaccine recipients. General conclusions and limits of the study: In convalescent patients, nearly all vaccine-specific clones (304 of 307) were found to be mono-reactive for SARS-CoV-2 spike rather than cross-reactive with common cold coronaviruses. Among convalescent patients, a median about 90% of the SARS-CoV-2-reactive clones seen after vaccination appeared only after vaccination, which suggests priming specific to the vaccine. The median number of SARS-CoV-2-reactive clonotypes rose from 20 to 25 after infection to roughly 40 after vaccination, but the change was not significant. Relatively few convalescent patients were included in the study, and early timepoints after natural infection were not analyzed.

About this clonotype itself: Its antigen remains unidentified. One base away there is no much larger clone; base qualities are not given.

The sample's treatment or condition, from its label and the paper: roughly ten-day PBMC culture with coronavirus spike peptide pools or control peptides (ViraFEST assay). The ViraFEST assay was used in the study, in which antigen-specific T cells were expanded with peptide pools and expanded clonotypes were subsequently identified by TCR sequencing. The convalescent patients' positive SARS-CoV-2 PCR tests fell between March and December 2020, which was before the Alpha, Beta and Delta variants emerged in the United States. Each well held fewer than 2.5 million PBMCs cultured with around 10 ug/ml peptide pools in IMDM containing around 4.5% human AB serum and about 10 IU/ml IL-2. On days 3 and 7, half of the culture medium was replaced with fresh IL-2-containing medium. CD4+ T cells were isolated after roughly 9 days of culture through negative selection using the EasySep CD4+ T cell isolation kit. Ficoll-Paque Plus gradient centrifugation was used to isolate PBMCs from whole blood, and the isolated PBMCs were then either used fresh or cryopreserved at -140C. In general, triplicate wells were set up for every culture condition.

The library relied on PCR. DNA from cultured CD4+ T cells was subjected to TCR sequencing with the Oncomine TCR Beta short-read assay at the Johns Hopkins FTIC core. The QIAamp micro DNA kit was used to extract genomic DNA from the cultured CD4+ T cells. Oncomine TCR Beta libraries from cultured CD4+ T cells were pooled with unique dual indexes and sequenced on an Illumina iSeq 100. Turning to the authors' computational methods: Non-productive sequences were removed, and CDR3s that did not start with C, did not end with F or W, or were shorter than 7 amino acids were discarded. Antigen-specific clonotypes were identified using the MANAFEST web application through comparison of peptide-stimulated wells with reference and other culture wells. To be called positive, a clone needed an FDR below 0.05, an odds ratio above 5, and a productive frequency above 0.1% in at least two of three replicate wells. Cross-reactive clonotypes were defined as significantly expanded in both SARS-CoV-2 spike wells and at least one common cold coronavirus spike condition. CDR3 homology was assessed with Levenshtein distances (stringdist) and unrooted phylogenetic trees (ape) in R version 3.6.1. The public reads were run again by TCRdb, first through fastp at Q25 and then through MiXCR, and only productive beta chains were kept. Identical CDR3 proteins give one entry, which carries the most common genes and DNA. The V and J calls here are based on TCRdb, not the publication. A total of 20,000 to 25,000 distinct CDR3 sequences appear in this sample, around three quarters of them only once. Of the sample, approximately 8.6% is held by the ten largest clones.

The CDR3 spans 11 residues, from the cysteine through the phenylalanine. The only DNA kept is the CDR3, 33 bases in frame from the first base. V is shortened by 5 bases, J by 3 bases, and the region joining them spans 5 bases. This TCR derives from a human donor who had recovered from COVID-19. This chain joins TRBV12-3 or TRBV12-4 to TRBJ2-7; D gene: possibly TRBD2, on 5 matching bases. Sequencing was performed on CD4+ T cells from blood, cultured in vitro. The CDR3 sequence is CASSRDYEQYF. The nucleotides read TGTGCCAGCAGTCGGGACTACGAGCAGTACTTC.